The 26 T cell receptor beta chains given below trace back to one sample, sequenced in a study of blood T cell repertoires in COVID-19. Profiling relied on immunoSEQ multiplex PCR, and the TCRdb table lists in-frame clones only, not all of them. The sample contains about 240,000 clones, about 85% of which appear only once. Sequencing used peripheral blood. These receptors all come from a man aged 60 to 75 who had recovered from COVID-19.

The V call is TRBV2, the J call TRBJ1-4, with 8 bases lining up with TRBD1. The germline V gene has CDR1 SNHLY and CDR2 FYNNEI. CDR3 length: 13 amino acids. Trimming took 6 bases from V and 8 from J; bases not matched to a gene: 5. The CDR3 spells CASRQGAREKLFF. In DNA form, the CDR3 reads TGTGCCAGCAGGCAGGGGGCTAGGGAAAAACTGTTTTTT.

V and J are TRBV10-2 and TRBJ1-1, with 7 bases fitting TRBD1. Germline values: CDR1 WSHSY, CDR2 SAAADI. V was clipped by 5 bases and J by 0 bases; unmatched bases: 3. The CDR3 is made up of 14 amino acids. The CDR3 reads CASSLTGMNTEAFF. The DNA of the CDR3 is TGCGCCAGCAGTCTGACAGGGATGAACACTGAAGCTTTCTTT.

The chain couples TRBV7-9 to TRBJ1-6; D not resolved. The CDR3 is 13 residues long. Germline CDR1 is SEHNR and CDR2 is FQNEAQ (reference sequence). Deletions cut 11 bases from V and 5 bases from J, with 13 bases between. The CDR3 region is CAGQRGNNSPLHF. The CDR3 DNA sequence: TGTGCCGGCCAGCGGGGAAATAATTCACCCCTCCACTTT.

The chain recombines TRBV9 with TRBJ1-3; D perhaps matches TRBD1 (6 bases). The germline CDR1 and CDR2 sequences are SGDLS and YYNGEE. The length of the CDR3 is 17 residues. Trimming stripped 0 bases from V and 0 bases from J, with 13 bases between. CDR3 residues: CASSVDQGHLSGNTIYF. The CDR3 nucleotides are TGTGCCAGCAGCGTAGACCAGGGACACCTCTCTGGAAACACCATATATTTT.

The V gene is TRBV6-1, the J gene TRBJ1-6; 10 bases match TRBD1. V lost 4 bases, J lost 10 bases, and 10 bases stayed unmatched. The CDR3 consists of 16 residues. CDR1 is MNHNS, CDR2 SASEGT, per germline. The CDR3 loop is CASSAGPGTGESPLHF. CDR3 nucleotides: TGTGCCAGCAGTGCAGGCCCCGGGACAGGGGAATCACCCCTCCACTTT.

This clone was recorded a few times. The V gene is TRBV11-2, the J gene TRBJ2-3; 7 bases map to TRBD2. Germline loops: CDR1 SGHAT, CDR2 FQNNGV. The CDR3 length is 15 residues. V lost 3 bases to trimming and J lost 3 bases; unmatched junction nucleotides: 6. The CDR3 here is CASSFLPSGTDTQYF. CDR3 sequence (DNA): TGTGCCAGCAGCTTCTTGCCTAGCGGTACAGATACGCAGTATTTT.

CDR3 region: CASSSLVAKNIQYF. In nucleotides, the CDR3 is TGTGCCAGCAGTTCCCTAGTGGCCAAAAACATTCAGTACTTC. The V gene is TRBV27, the J gene TRBJ2-4; D gene uncertain. V shed 4 bases and J shed 1 base, with 8 bases lying between them. The CDR3 length is 14 residues. CDR1 is MNHEY and CDR2 is SMNVEV in the germline V gene (reference sequence).

The chain carries TRBV30 and TRBJ2-7; D gene ambiguous. CDR1 and CDR2 (germline): GTSNPN, SVGIG (reference sequence). V was trimmed by 1 base and J by 6 bases, leaving 7 bases between them. The CDR3 loop spans 11 amino acids. DNA for the CDR3: TGTGCCTGGAGTGAGAGGTCCGAGCAGTACTTC. Amino acid sequence: CAWSERSEQYF.

The CDR3 sequence is CASSSQVQHFFYEQYF. The CDR3 DNA reads as TGTGCCAGCAGCTCCCAGGTGCAGCATTTTTTTTACGAGCAGTACTTC. The rearrangement joins TRBV11-2 to TRBJ2-7; no clear D gene. The V end was cut by 4 bases, the J end by 4 bases, with 20 bases between. The CDR3 spans 16 residues. The germline V gene has CDR1 SGHAT and CDR2 FQNNGV.

V gene TRBV10-3 combines with J gene TRBJ1-3; 9 positions match TRBD1. This CDR3 has 14 residues. Germline CDR1 reads ENHRY; CDR2 reads SYGVKD. V lost 0 bases to trimming and J lost 7 bases; unmatched junction nucleotides: 1. The CDR3 DNA reads as TGTGCCATCAGTGAGTCACAGGGGGCCAACACCATATATTTT. This gives the protein CAISESQGANTIYF.

The chain uses TRBV12-2 and TRBJ1-1; the D call in the table, TRBD1, was not verified against the DNA. TRBV12-2 is designated a pseudogene. This CDR3 is 13 amino acids long. CDR3 sequence: CASRSGQGKTAFF. For the CDR3, the DNA is TGTGCAAGTCGCTCCGGACAGGGAAAAACCGCTTTCTTT.

The chain has TRBV5-6 and TRBJ1-6, with 10 nucleotides matching TRBD1. V dropped 1 base and J dropped 8; count of bases not matched to a gene: 3. Germline V gene sequence: CDR1 SGHDT, CDR2 YYEEEE. CDR3 size: 15 residues. CDR3 amino acids: CASSLRTGGDSPLHF. DNA for the CDR3: TGTGCCAGCAGCTTGAGGACAGGGGGTGATTCACCCCTCCACTTT.

The rearrangement uses TRBV9 and TRBJ2-7; D gene ambiguous. The germline gives CDR1 SGDLS, CDR2 YYNGEE. The CDR3 totals 15 residues. The germline V and J ends were trimmed by 2 bases and 3 bases, with 15 bases remaining between them. The DNA for the CDR3 is TGTGCCAGCAGCGTTGATCCCCAAACCGGCTACGAGCAGTACTTC. As protein: CASSVDPQTGYEQYF.

The CDR3: CASSSLAGTYNEQFF. The CDR3 coding sequence is TGTGCCAGCAGCTCCTTAGCGGGGACTTACAATGAGCAGTTCTTC. The rearrangement joins TRBV5-8 to TRBJ2-1; 8 bases map to TRBD2. J lost 4 bases, V lost 3 bases, and 6 bases had no gene match. The CDR3 is made up of 15 amino acids. CDR1 SGHTS and CDR2 YDEGEE come from the germline V gene.

Of note for this clone: This sample includes further DNA sequences coding for the same CDR3. V is TRBV7-9 and J is TRBJ1-3; no clear D gene. This CDR3 has 14 residues. The germline V gene has CDR1 SEHNR and CDR2 FQNEAQ (reference sequence). V lost 1 base and J 0 bases, leaving 4 bases between the germline ends. The CDR3 spells CASSLGSSGNTIYF. CDR3 coding DNA: TGTGCCAGCAGCTTAGGGAGCTCTGGAAACACCATATATTTT. Full variable domain (missing parts from reference TRBV7-9 and TRBJ1-3): DTGVSQNPRHKITKRGQNVTFRCDPISEHNRLYWYRQTLGQGPEFLTYFQNEAQLEKSRLLSDRFSAERPKGSFSTLEIQRTEQGDSAMYLCASSLGSSGNTIYFGEGSWLTVV.

This chain uses TRBV7-8 with TRBJ1-1; D not certain. This CDR3 comprises 14 residues. Germline CDR1 and CDR2: SGHVS and FQNEAQ. Trimming took 3 bases from V and 5 from J, leaving 13 bases between them. CDR3 sequence reads: CASSLSRSGTEAFF. DNA for the CDR3: TGTGCCAGCAGCTTGTCCCGAAGCGGGACTGAAGCTTTCTTT.

The chain combines TRBV5-6 with TRBJ2-7; 9 bases fit TRBD2. Germline CDR1 reads SGHDT; CDR2 reads YYEEEE. The CDR3 extends over 15 amino acids. The J segment lost 2 bases and the V segment lost 5 bases, leaving 8 bases of the junction unmatched. CDR3 nucleotide sequence: TGTGCCAGCAGTAAAGGCGGGGGGGCCACCTACGAGCAGTACTTC. Its translation is CASSKGGGATYEQYF.

V gene TRBV10-2 combines with J gene TRBJ2-1; tentatively, D is TRBD1 (6 bases). V was cut by 8 bases and J by 6 bases, with 23 bases left in between. CDR1 and CDR2 (germline): WSHSY, SAAADI. The CDR3 is made up of 16 amino acids. The CDR3 DNA is TGCGCCAGCGCCAACCCCGGCAGGGGAAATCGCAATGAGCAGTTCTTC. It is translated as CASANPGRGNRNEQFF.

This sequence joins TRBV7-8 and TRBJ1-2; TRBD1 matches at 9 bases. Germline trimming cut 7 bases from V and 0 bases from J; bases unmatched to any gene: 12. The CDR3 is made up of 17 amino acids. The germline V gene has CDR1 SGHVS and CDR2 FQNEAQ. CDR3 sequence reads: CASTKTGGFLSNYGYTF. In DNA, the CDR3 is TGTGCCAGCACCAAGACAGGGGGTTTCCTTTCTAACTATGGCTACACCTTC.

V gene TRBV6-6 combines with J gene TRBJ2-3; D unresolved. The CDR3 sequence is 11 residues long. CDR1 is MNHNY, CDR2 SVGAGI, per germline (reference sequence). V lost 10 bases and J lost 6, with 11 bases in between. CDR3 sequence reads: CATEVVDTQYF. CDR3 DNA: TGTGCCACCGAAGTAGTGGATACGCAGTATTTT.

The J gene is TRBJ1-6, the V gene TRBV7-5; the table assigns TRBD1, which was not confirmed against the DNA. TRBV7-5 counts as a pseudogene. The CDR3 spans 15 residues. The CDR3 reads CARSTRQGHNSPLHF. As DNA, the CDR3 is TGTGCCAGAAGCACACGACAGGGTCATAATTCACCCCTCCACTTT.

The V and J genes are TRBV7-6 and TRBJ2-1, with D perhaps matching TRBD2 (5 bases). CDR1 and CDR2 from the germline V gene are SGHVS and FNYEAQ. The ends were cut back, 3 bases at V and 6 bases at J, with 9 bases in the middle. The CDR3 has 13 amino acids. CDR3 sequence reads: CASSFALANEQFF. The CDR3 bases are TGTGCCAGCAGCTTTGCGCTAGCCAATGAGCAGTTCTTC.

This chain connects TRBV19 to TRBJ1-1, with TRBD1 as a possible D gene (5 bases). Trimming cost V 6 bases and J 5 bases, with 10 bases left between them. The CDR3 consists of 12 residues. CDR1 and CDR2 (germline): LNHDA, SQIVND (reference sequence). In DNA form, the CDR3 reads TGTGCCAGTAGGGCGGGGGGGACTGAAGCTTTCTTT. Translating it yields CASRAGGTEAFF.

The rearrangement joins TRBV27 to TRBJ1-5; D ambiguous. CDR3 length: 13 amino acids. CDR1 and CDR2 from the germline V gene are MNHEY and SMNVEV (reference sequence). V was shortened by 9 bases and J by 1 base, with 10 bases between the two germline ends. The CDR3 nucleotides read TGTGCCAGAGATCCCCAGAGCAATCAGCCCCAGCATTTT. It encodes CARDPQSNQPQHF.

J is TRBJ1-1 and V is TRBV12-3 or TRBV12-4; no definite D call. Trimming pared 10 bases from V and 8 bases from J, leaving 11 bases between. The CDR3 extends over 10 amino acids. The CDR3 sequence: CATLYGEAFF. The CDR3 DNA sequence: TGTGCCACCTTGTACGGGGAAGCTTTCTTT.

V usage is TRBV15 and J usage is TRBJ1-4; 7 bases agree with TRBD1. This CDR3 comprises 16 residues. The trim removed 0 bases at V and 8 bases at J, leaving 9 bases unmatched. CDR1 and CDR2 from the germline V gene are LNHNV and YYDKDF (reference sequence). CDR3 region: CATSRDREGAMEKLFF. In DNA form, the CDR3 reads TGTGCCACCAGCAGAGATCGAGAGGGGGCAATGGAAAAACTGTTTTTT.